This TCR beta chain was identified in a study of neoadjuvant anti-PD-1 for oral cavity cancer listed by TCRdb under 2021. Describing the broader study: Three to four biweekly doses of nivolumab at 3 mg/kg were mostly administered to patients before curative-intent surgical resection. Patients who did not progress were given a fourth nivolumab dose at about day 43 and had definitive surgical resection on days 50-56. Patients with complete response, partial response or stable disease by RECIST 1.1 were defined as responders, whereas patients with progression were defined as non-responders. The parent correlative cohort included roughly 12 patients, with a 33% response rate. Overall study results and their limits: Only three patients per response group were included in the TCR analyses, and larger cohorts for validation were called for by the authors. Greater tumor shrinkage was correlated with larger post-treatment sizes of preexisting intratumoral clones, suggesting that expansion of preexisting clones contributed to response. A higher pretreatment blood Treg/Th17 ratio correlated with both higher pretreatment blood TCRbeta clonality and lower post-treatment tumor TCRbeta clonality.

Survey sequencing of tumors used two replicates per sample, and the tumor libraries mostly started from 4 to 6 ug of input genomic DNA. The immunoSEQ hsTCRbeta kit was used to prepare TCRbeta libraries, following the manufacturer's instructions. The completed libraries were mixed into a single pool at 3 nM, then sequenced with an Illumina NovaSeq 6000 S4 flow cell. Per the authors' processing: The immunoSEQ Analyzer handled quality control and preprocessing of the raw data. The analysis was restricted to productive rearrangements, with each unique CDR3 amino acid sequence defining a clonotype. Using the R package tcR, the researchers computed the Gini-Simpson index as their estimate of repertoire clonality. Student's t test was used to compare Gini indices, while Pearson correlation assessed associations with tumor size change. This immuneACCESS table, as held by TCRdb, lists in-frame sequences with V and J called but not all clones. Of the missing ones, under half trace to an unresolved V gene in checked studies; the others have no known cause. V and J calls and clone size are given by that table; D and trimming were obtained from the DNA. Recorded for this sample are roughly 15,000 clones; 40% of them occurred a single time. About 39% of the sample comes from the top ten.

Comments on this clone: Its antigen is not yet known. The input lacks base qualities; no much larger clone sits a single base away.

Sequences MNHNS (CDR1) and SASEGT (CDR2) are obtained from the germline V gene. V ends up 6 bases short and J 6 bases short, with an unmatched junction base count of 5. The CDR3 spans 12 residues, from the cysteine through the phenylalanine. Only CDR3 DNA is held: 36 bases, read in frame from base 1. Sample time point, as interpreted from the label and publication: after neoadjuvant nivolumab, at surgical resection. Patients were newly diagnosed with stage II-IVA oral cavity squamous cell carcinoma and had received no prior systemic or radiation treatment. The cohort was made up of patients with locally advanced, HPV-negative oral cavity squamous cell carcinoma. The samples were drawn from a longitudinal correlative study tied to a single-arm phase II trial testing neoadjuvant nivolumab in oral cavity squamous cell carcinoma. Subject-matched pre- and post-treatment PBMCs and tumors from three responders and three non-responders were subjected to genomic DNA-based TCRbeta sequencing. The Maxwell RSC DNA from Tissue kit was used to isolate genomic DNA from tumor tissue.

The rearrangement combines TRBV6-1 with TRBJ2-7; TRBD1 fits 7 bases in the junction. The sequenced sample was tumor tissue, obtained after nivolumab (anti-PD-1) treatment. This TCR came from a person between 40 and 79 years old with oral cavity squamous cell carcinoma. The CDR3 loop reads CASRTGFSEQYF. The nucleotide sequence is given as TGTGCCAGCAGGACAGGGTTTTCCGAGCAGTACTTC.